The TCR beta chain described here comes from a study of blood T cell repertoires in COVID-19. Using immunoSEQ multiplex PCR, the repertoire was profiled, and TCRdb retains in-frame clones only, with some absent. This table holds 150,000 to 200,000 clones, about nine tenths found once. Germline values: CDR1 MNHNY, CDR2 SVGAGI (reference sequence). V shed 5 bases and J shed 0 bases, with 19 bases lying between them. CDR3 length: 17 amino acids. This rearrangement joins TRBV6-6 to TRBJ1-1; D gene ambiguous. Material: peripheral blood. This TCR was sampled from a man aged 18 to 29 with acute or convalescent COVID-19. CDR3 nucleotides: TGTGCCAGCAGTCACGGCGGGCCCGGAATTATGAACACTGAAGCTTTCTTT. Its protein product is CASSHGGPGIMNTEAFF.